This T cell receptor (beta chain) appears in the sequencing data of a study of early T cells in non-severe SARS-CoV-2 infection. Overall study: The study sequenced bulk RNA from unsorted whole blood, with chains unpaired.

The length of the CDR3 is 14 residues. The germline V gene encodes CDR1 DFQATT and CDR2 SNEGSKA (reference sequence). The V segment lost 4 bases and the J segment 2 bases; nucleotides outside the gene matches: 5. Researchers attached unique molecular identifiers to individual cDNA molecules. TCRdb re-called the 5' RACE reads with MiXCR, one entry per CDR3 protein. The repertoire holds more than 40,000 distinct CDR3 sequences, with 3% to 4% as singletons. This clonotype was recorded many times. Its specificity is unknown. General study points: Anti-spike CD8 specificities were favored by VDJdb matching, whose results missed private and CD4 specificities.

The material sequenced was whole blood. The receptor was derived from an adult who was a healthcare worker with PCR-confirmed SARS-CoV-2 infection or an uninfected control (not recorded which). V and J are TRBV20-1 and TRBJ2-7; 10 nucleotides line up with TRBD2. The CDR3 reads CSANSGGRTYEQYF. CDR3 DNA: TGCAGTGCTAATAGCGGGGGGAGGACCTACGAGCAGTACTTC.